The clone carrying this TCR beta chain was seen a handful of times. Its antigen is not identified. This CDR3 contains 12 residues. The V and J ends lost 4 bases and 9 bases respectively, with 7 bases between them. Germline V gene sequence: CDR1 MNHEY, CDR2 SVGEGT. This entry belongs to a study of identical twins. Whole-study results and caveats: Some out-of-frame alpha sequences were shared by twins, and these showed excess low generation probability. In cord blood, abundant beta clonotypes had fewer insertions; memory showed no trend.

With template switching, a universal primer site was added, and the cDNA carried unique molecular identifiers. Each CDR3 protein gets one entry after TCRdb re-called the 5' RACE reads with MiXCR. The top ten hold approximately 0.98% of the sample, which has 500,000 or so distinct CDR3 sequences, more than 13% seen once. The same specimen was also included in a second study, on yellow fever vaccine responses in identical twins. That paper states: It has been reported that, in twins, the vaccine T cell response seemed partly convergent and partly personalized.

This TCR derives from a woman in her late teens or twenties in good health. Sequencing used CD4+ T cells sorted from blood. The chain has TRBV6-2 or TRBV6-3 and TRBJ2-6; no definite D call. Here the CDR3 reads CASSSGYNVLTF. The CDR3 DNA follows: TGTGCCAGCAGTTCAGGTTACAACGTCCTGACTTTC.